Presented here are 30 T cell receptor beta chains from one specimen sequenced in a study of tumor-infiltrating lymphocytes in primary liver carcinoma (dated by TCRdb to the late 2010s). The sample was run on an Illumina HiSeq 2500. A constant-region primer and ProtoScript II reverse transcriptase were used to reverse-transcribe TCRbeta-specific cDNA from roughly 480 ng total RNA. The TCRbeta libraries were prepared through three rounds of nested multiplex PCR following a slightly modified ARM-PCR procedure. The first two PCR rounds used multiplex TRBV1-TRBV30 forward primers with a Cbeta reverse primer, each for 10 to 11 cycles. The public sequencing data were trimmed at Q25 with fastp and processed into clonotypes with MiXCR by TCRdb, which kept only in-frame beta chains. Under each unique CDR3 protein, matching rows form one entry showing the most common genes and DNA. For this sample the table gives under 110,000 distinct CDR3 sequences, of which under 70% were detected only once. 12% of the sample lies in the top ten.

Without any cell sorting, total RNA and DNA were co-extracted from approximately 20-30 mg of bulk tissue using the AllPrep DNA/RNA mini kit. Sequenced input: liver tumor tissue from sampling region 2. The intended sense of this specimen's cell subset or site label: tumor region T2, inferior pole. The receptors derive from a woman between 55 and 75 years old with primary liver carcinoma and hepatitis B virus infection.

This clonotype was recorded only once. The chain is built from TRBV11-3 and TRBJ2-7; TRBD1 matches 9 bases. Unmatched junction bases numbered 10, after V lost 7 bases and J lost 3 bases. This CDR3 is built from 15 residues. CDR1 is SGHNT and CDR2 is YENEEA in the germline V gene. As DNA, the CDR3 is TGTGCCAGCAACCTCATGACAGGGGGTAACTACGAGCAGTACTTC. This gives the protein CASNLMTGGNYEQYF.

Regarding this clonotype: A read error may account for a junction end that differs from germline. This chain joins TRBV30 and TRBJ2-7, with no clear D. The length of the CDR3 is 14 residues. CDR1 GTSNPN and CDR2 SVGIG come from the germline V gene (reference sequence). This CDR3 is CARSRRINQYEQYF. In DNA, the CDR3 is TGTGCCCGGAGTCGTCGGATCAACCAGTACGAGCAGTACTTC.

With respect to this clonotype: One end of the junction varies from germline; a read error may be responsible. The chain joins TRBV6-1 to TRBJ2-2; D is unresolved. The germline gives CDR1 MNHNS, CDR2 SASEGT. The CDR3 covers 12 residues. This chain's CDR3 is CACSRLTEELLF. CDR3 bases: TGTGCCTGCTCTAGGCTCACCGAGGAGCTGCTTTTT.

V gene TRBV29-1 combines with J gene TRBJ2-7, with no clear D. Germline lookup yields CDR1 SQVTM and CDR2 ANQGSEA. The CDR3 sequence is 14 residues long. V lost 4 bases and J 5 bases, leaving 18 bases between the germline ends. The CDR3 DNA is TGCAGCGTTGCCCCCGAGACGACAACCCACGAGCAGTACTTC. Its translation is CSVAPETTTHEQYF.

To note about this clonotype: An end of the junction does not agree with germline; a read error may underlie this. The rearrangement joins TRBV12-5 to TRBJ2-1, with D perhaps TRBD2 (6 bases). CDR3 length: 16 residues. The V gene's germline CDR1 is LGHNT and CDR2 FRNRAP. The CDR3 region has the DNA TGTGCTAGTGTCCCGGGATATAGCGGTAGCCCTTCTGAGCACTTCTTC. Translated, it gives CASVPGYSGSPSEHFF.

Note on this clonotype: Its ends do not fully match the called genes, so a read error is possible. The chain has TRBV12-3 or TRBV12-4 and TRBJ1-3; tentatively, D is TRBD1 (5 bases). The CDR3 runs 17 residues. The CDR3 loop reads CVSSPNPQGSSGNTIYF. CDR3 nucleotide sequence: TGTGTCAGCAGTCCGAATCCGCAGGGTTCCTCTGGAAACACCATATATTTT.

In regard to this clonotype: The junction differs from germline at one of its ends, possibly a read error. The V call is TRBV5-1, the J call TRBJ1-4; possibly TRBD1 for D (5 bases). CDR3 length: 15 amino acids. CDR1 is SGHRS, CDR2 YFSETQ, per germline. Here the CDR3 DNA reads TGCGCCAGCAACTTGGAGTATGGGACCGATGAAAAACTGTTTTTT. It specifies CASNLEYGTDEKLFF.

With respect to this clonotype: A junction boundary mismatches the germline segment, possibly from a read error. The chain carries TRBV11-2 and TRBJ2-1; 9 bases fit TRBD2. This CDR3 spans 15 amino acids. The germline V gene has CDR1 SGHAT and CDR2 FQNNGV. The CDR3, as DNA: TGTGCCGGCAGCTTAGTGGGCGGGAGGGAAAATGAGCTGTTCTTC. This gives the protein CAGSLVGGRENELFF.

This rearrangement joins TRBV29-1 to TRBJ2-7, with D maybe TRBD1 (6 bases). The CDR3 is 13 residues long. The germline CDR1 and CDR2 sequences are SQVTM and ANQGSEA. The CDR3 bases are TGCAACGCCACTACAGGGTACTCCTACGAGCAGTACTTC. Amino acids: CNATTGYSYEQYF.

About this clonotype: A read error is possible here, since a much larger clone lies one base away. The chain has TRBV6-6 and TRBJ2-7; TRBD2 might be the D (6 bases). The ends were cut back, 8 bases at V and 2 bases at J, with 19 bases in the middle. The CDR3 totals 15 residues. CDR1 is MNHNY and CDR2 is SVGAGI in the germline V gene (reference sequence). DNA for the CDR3: TGTGCCAGCGCCGGCGGGGCCGGGAACCCCTACGAGCAGTACTTC. This encodes CASAGGAGNPYEQYF.

Note on this clonotype: Relative to the germline gene, one junction end is altered; a read error may explain this. This chain uses TRBV11-2 with TRBJ2-5; D may correspond to TRBD1 or TRBD2 (6 bases each). The germline V gene has CDR1 SGHAT and CDR2 FQNNGV. The CDR3 has 16 residues. CDR3 nucleotides: TGTGCCTGCAGCTCCGCGAGTAGGGGGGACCAAGAGGCCCAGTACTTC. Protein product: CACSSASRGDQEAQYF. The full variable domain, completed using reference TRBV11-2 and TRBJ2-5, is EAGVAQSPRYKIIEKRQSVAFWCNPISGHATLYWYQQILGQGPKLLIQFQNNGVVDDSQLPKDRFSAERLKGVDSTLKIQPAKLEDSAVYLCACSSASRGDQEAQYFGPGTRLLVL.

Regarding this clonotype: The conserved final phenylalanine or tryptophan is absent from the CDR3, which likely points to a read error. This rearrangement joins TRBV12-3 or TRBV12-4 to TRBJ2-7; 11 positions match TRBD1. CDR3 size: 15 residues. Trimming at V came to 6 bases and at J to 2 bases, leaving 6 bases not matched to a gene. CDR3 sequence (DNA): TGTGCCAGCAGCGGACAGGGGGCGGGGACCTACGAGCAGTACTGC. It specifies CASSGQGAGTYEQYC.

This clonotype was picked up many times. This chain connects TRBV4-1 to TRBJ2-1; D is uncertain. Germline V lookup: CDR1 MGHRA, CDR2 YSYEKL. This CDR3 has 16 amino acids. Trimming shortened V by 5 bases and J by 2 bases, and 16 bases separated the two germline ends. The CDR3 loop reads CASSYRGKPPYNEQFF. The DNA for the CDR3 is TGCGCCAGCAGCTACAGAGGCAAACCACCCTACAATGAGCAGTTCTTC.

This clonotype has at least ten counts. The J gene is TRBJ2-1, the V gene TRBV12-3 or TRBV12-4, with no clear D. The CDR3 covers 11 residues. V lost 4 bases, J lost 10 bases, and 8 bases lay in between. CDR3 residues: CASSSSREQFF. The CDR3 DNA is TGTGCCAGCAGTTCTTCCAGGGAGCAGTTCTTC.

With regard to this clonotype: It may be a read error: a sequence one base away is much more abundant. The chain carries TRBV5-1 and TRBJ2-7, with D possibly called TRBD1 or TRBD2 (6 bases each). Trimming removed 5 bases at V and 4 bases at J, with 16 bases between. Germline CDR1 and CDR2: SGHRS and YFSETQ. The CDR3 is 14 residues long. DNA of the CDR3: TGCGCCAGCAGGCCCGGGGGCCCAAATTACGAGCAGTACTTC. Amino acid sequence: CASRPGGPNYEQYF.

This clonotype was seen many times. The gene calls are TRBV29-1 and TRBJ2-5; perhaps D is TRBD1 or TRBD2 (5 bases each). Trimming cost V 7 bases and J 5 bases, with 20 bases left between them. CDR3 length equals 14 residues. The germline V gene encodes CDR1 SQVTM and CDR2 ANQGSEA. The CDR3 region is CSALGTSEVETQYF. The DNA for the CDR3 is TGCAGCGCCCTGGGGACCTCGGAGGTGGAGACCCAGTACTTC.

As for this clonotype: Germline is not matched at one junction end, which may reflect a read error. The CDR3 nucleotides are TGTGCCAGCAGCTTGGAGGCAGGGGGGTACGAGCAATACTTC. Protein sequence: CASSLEAGGYEQYF. This chain links TRBV5-4 with TRBJ2-7; D may be TRBD1 (7 bases). Germline CDR1 is SGHNT and CDR2 is YYREEE (reference sequence). The length of the CDR3 is 14 residues. The whole variable domain, filled in from reference TRBV5-4 and TRBJ2-7, reads ETGVTQSPTHLIKTRGQQVTLRCSSQSGHNTVSWYQQALGQGPQFIFQYYREEENGRGNFPPRFSGLQFPNYSSELNVNALELDDSALYLCASSLEAGGYEQYFGPGTRLTVT.

Concerning this clonotype itself: A read error is likely, as this CDR3 ends without the conserved phenylalanine or tryptophan. The chain has TRBV11-1 and TRBJ2-1; unclear D gene. CDR3 length: 13 residues. Trimming cost V 5 bases and J 12 bases, with 17 bases left between them. Germline V gene sequence: CDR1 SGHAT, CDR2 FQDESV (reference sequence). The CDR3 loop reads CASSMRSEVMQFS. Here the CDR3 DNA reads TGTGCCAGCAGCATGAGGTCCGAGGTGATGCAGTTCTCC.

Turning to this clonotype: The junction does not match germline at one end; this may be a read error. CDR3 bases: TGCGCCAGCAGTGAGTCGAATAGCGGGTACAATGAGCAGTTCTTT. This gives the protein CASSESNSGYNEQFF. This chain connects TRBV10-1 to TRBJ2-1, with 7 bases that match TRBD2. Per germline, CDR1 WNHNN and CDR2 SYGVQD (reference sequence). This CDR3 contains 15 residues.

The chain couples TRBV10-3 to TRBJ1-2; D is unclear. The CDR3 contains 14 residues. The V gene's germline CDR1 is ENHRY and CDR2 SYGVKD. The V and J ends lost 6 bases and 3 bases respectively, with 14 bases between them. The CDR3 DNA is TGTGCCATCAGCACCACCGGGAGGGACTATGGCTACACCTTC. Its translation: CAISTTGRDYGYTF.

The rearrangement uses TRBV29-1 and TRBJ2-7; unclear D gene. The germline V gene has CDR1 SQVTM and CDR2 ANQGSEA. This CDR3 is 14 amino acids long. V lost 6 bases and J lost 5, with 20 bases in between. The CDR3 here is CSVAEESTYDEQYF. The CDR3 nucleotides are TGCAGCGTGGCAGAAGAAAGCACCTACGACGAGCAGTACTTC.

This rearrangement joins TRBV29-1 to TRBJ1-1; weak D call: TRBD1 (6 bases). The CDR3 runs 13 residues. Germline assignment: CDR1 SQVTM and CDR2 ANQGSEA. In DNA form, the CDR3 reads TGCAGAGTGCGACAGGACGGGAGCACTGAAGCTTTCTTT. It is translated as CRVRQDGSTEAFF.

As concerns this clonotype: Just one base apart from a much larger clone, this may be a read error. The chain employs TRBV6-1 and TRBJ1-4; 10 nucleotides line up with TRBD1. This CDR3 contains 16 residues. CDR1 is MNHNS, CDR2 SASEGT, per germline. The CDR3 DNA sequence: TGTGCCAGCAGTGGGGACAGGGGCTCAACTAGTGAAAAACTGTTTTTT. Amino acid sequence: CASSGDRGSTSEKLFF.

This clonotype was counted ten times or more. The gene calls are TRBV29-1 and TRBJ1-2, with TRBD1 matching over 10 bases. The CDR3 consists of 14 residues. Unmatched junction bases numbered 11, after V lost 6 bases and J lost 7 bases. CDR1 is SQVTM and CDR2 is ANQGSEA in the germline V gene. The CDR3 coding sequence is TGCAGCGTCGCGACAGGGGGCGCATCCTCTGGCTACACCTTC. It codes for CSVATGGASSGYTF.

This clonotype was observed at least ten times. The V gene is TRBV10-2, the J gene TRBJ2-5; perhaps TRBD1 as D (6 bases). Trimming shortened V by 5 bases and J by 3 bases, and 10 bases separated the two germline ends. Looked up from germline, CDR1 is WSHSY and CDR2 is SAAADI. This CDR3 contains 13 residues. CDR3 bases: TGCGCCAGCAGTTACCAGGGGAAAGAGACCCAGTACTTC. The encoded protein is CASSYQGKETQYF.

As concerns this clonotype: The conserved phenylalanine or tryptophan is not found at the CDR3 terminus, so this likely reflects a read error. It is unclear where the CDR3 begins or ends on the DNA, so no DNA is shown, and the CDR3 is as TCRdb lists it. The chain carries TRBV11-2 and TRBJ2-1; whether TRBD2, the table's D call, matches the DNA was not checked. The germline V gene encodes CDR1 SGHAT and CDR2 FQNNGV. Termini included, the CDR3 measures 17 amino acids. The CDR3 sequence is CASSRRLAGGPGDEWFS.

In the case of this clonotype: It may be a read error: a sequence one base away is much more abundant. The CDR3 protein is CVSSPMFRGSTNEKLFF. The CDR3 coding sequence is TGTGTCAGCAGCCCTATGTTCCGGGGATCAACTAATGAAAAACTGTTTTTT. This chain joins TRBV5-6 and TRBJ1-4; unclear D gene. The CDR3 sequence is 17 residues long. Germline V gene lookup returns CDR1 SGHDT and CDR2 YYEEEE.

As for this clonotype: A much larger clonotype is one base distant, so this may be a read error. This rearrangement joins TRBV6-2 or TRBV6-3 to TRBJ1-5, with 10 bases aligning to TRBD1. Germline V gives CDR1 MNHEY, CDR2 SVGEGT. This CDR3 region has 15 residues. The CDR3 spells CAISGLGQGSQPQHF. DNA of the CDR3: TGTGCCATCAGTGGGTTGGGACAGGGGAGTCAGCCCCAGCATTTT.

In its sample, this clonotype was seen once. It may be a read error: a sequence one base away is much more abundant. The chain has TRBV28 and TRBJ2-5; D might be TRBD1 (5 bases). CDR3 length: 13 residues. Germline loops: CDR1 MDHEN, CDR2 SYDVKM. Trimming stripped 1 base from V and 13 bases from J, with 16 bases between. In nucleotides, the CDR3 is TGTGCCAGCAGTTTATATGGGGCTAGGGTTCTGTACTTC. Amino acid sequence: CASSLYGARVLYF.

With respect to this clonotype: Relative to the germline gene, one junction end is altered; a read error may explain this. The chain joins TRBV11-3 to TRBJ1-1; TRBD1 aligns across 7 bases. This CDR3 contains 14 residues. Germline V lookup: CDR1 SGHNT, CDR2 YENEEA. The CDR3 spells CASSFGTVNAEAFF. The CDR3 coding sequence is TGCGCCAGCAGTTTCGGGACAGTGAACGCTGAAGCTTTCTTT.